The rows below give T cell receptor beta chains drawn from one sample of a study of shared clonotypes between healthy human individuals. The data were produced by immunoSEQ multiplex PCR, yet TCRdb's version contains in-frame clones alone and is incomplete. The table includes over 400,000 clones, almost 80% detected once. Sequenced input: PBMCs. These receptors were obtained from a woman between 40 and 55 years old in good health. Some clones in this sample may be carry-over from other donors' samples. Both conserved end residues are part of each CDR3. D genes are given only for firm matches. Clone size is not always given. Where it is, it says once, few, many or a class for expanded clones.

j_call v_call clone_size d_call cdr3_aa cdr3_nt
TRBJ2-7 TRBV2 . TRBD2 CASSEWHRLAAIYEQYF TGTGCCAGCAGTGAATGGCACCGACTAGCGGCGATATACGAGCAGTACTTC
TRBJ2-7 TRBV5-6 . TRBD2 CATFWERENYEQYF TGTGCCACCTTTTGGGAGCGGGAAAACTACGAGCAGTACTTC
TRBJ2-3 TRBV7-9 once . CASSFTGTDTQYF TGTGCCAGCAGCTTCACTGGCACAGATACGCAGTATTTT
TRBJ2-1 TRBV9 . . CASGAPSLQSEQFF TGTGCCAGCGGGGCCCCCTCCCTACAATCGGAGCAGTTCTTC
TRBJ2-7 TRBV4-3 . TRBD2 CASSPGLGAYEQYF TGCGCCAGCAGCCCGGGACTAGGGGCCTACGAGCAGTACTTC
TRBJ1-1 TRBV27 . . CASSLVPNTEAFF TGTGCCAGCAGTTTGGTACCTAACACTGAAGCTTTCTTT
TRBJ2-5 TRBV19 . TRBD1 CASSPRDRGHLGETQYF TGTGCCAGTAGTCCTAGGGACAGGGGGCATCTAGGAGAGACCCAGTACTTC
TRBJ2-3 TRBV27 . TRBD1 CASSLRTGGPDTQYF TGTGCCAGCAGTTTAAGGACAGGGGGCCCAGATACGCAGTATTTT
TRBJ2-3 TRBV9 . TRBD1 CASSVGQGVSTDTQYF TGTGCCAGCAGCGTAGGACAGGGTGTTAGCACAGATACGCAGTATTTT
TRBJ1-2 TRBV5-1 . TRBD1 CASSTQPGQGPGYTF TGCGCCAGCAGCACCCAACCGGGACAGGGACCTGGCTACACCTTC
TRBJ1-2 TRBV14 . TRBD1 CASSQGAGGDYGYTF TGTGCCAGCAGCCAAGGGGCAGGGGGTGACTATGGCTACACCTTC
TRBJ1-6 TRBV10-3 . TRBD1 CAIRPQTGTAYNSPLHF TGTGCCATCAGACCTCAAACCGGGACAGCGTATAATTCACCCCTCCACTTT
TRBJ2-7 TRBV11-2 . TRBD2 CASSLDYRQLAGGGKEQYF TGTGCCAGCAGCTTAGATTACAGGCAGCTAGCGGGAGGGGGGAAGGAGCAGTACTTC
TRBJ2-2 TRBV19 few . CASSRVLGPGTGELFF TGTGCCAGTAGTAGAGTATTAGGGCCAGGCACCGGGGAGCTGTTTTTT
TRBJ2-7 TRBV7-6 . . CASSLSPYEQYF TGTGCCAGCAGCTTGTCCCCCTACGAGCAGTACTTC
TRBJ2-4 TRBV5-4 many . CASSLGGAAKNIQYF TGTGCCAGCAGCTTGGGAGGGGCCGCCAAAAACATTCAGTACTTC